The next 17 T cell receptor beta chains were all read from a single sample in a study of blood T cell repertoires in COVID-19. The method was immunoSEQ multiplex PCR; TCRdb's version includes in-frame clones alone and lacks a portion of them. The sample holds 35,000 to 50,000 clones, about 85% seen once. Sample: peripheral blood. The receptors were sampled from a woman aged 70-85 years in a cohort sampled during active COVID-19.

This clone has more than one count but fewer than ten. This rearrangement joins TRBV24-1 to TRBJ1-2, with D perhaps TRBD1 (5 bases). V was cut by 5 bases and J by 4 bases, with 10 bases left in between. Germline-derived CDR1 and CDR2 are KGHDR and SFDVKD. The CDR3 runs to 13 residues. CDR3 DNA: TGTGCCACCAGTGCTCAGGACACCTATGGCTACACCTTC. Translating gives CATSAQDTYGYTF.

The chain carries TRBV28 and TRBJ2-5; weak D call: TRBD1 (5 bases). The germline V gene has CDR1 MDHEN and CDR2 SYDVKM. Trimming shortened V by 6 bases and J by 5 bases, and 19 bases separated the two germline ends. The CDR3 is 15 amino acids. The CDR3 loop is CASSLPQGPGETQYF. The CDR3 DNA sequence: TGTGCCAGCAGCCTGCCCCAGGGTCCAGGGGAGACCCAGTACTTC.

CDR3 sequence: CASSLQGESNEKLFF. CDR3 sequence (DNA): TGCGCCAGCAGCCTCCAGGGGGAGTCTAATGAAAAACTGTTTTTT. V and J are TRBV4-1 and TRBJ1-4, with 7 bases aligning to TRBD1. The CDR3 contains 15 residues. The V gene end was trimmed by 4 bases and the J gene end by 3 bases; junction bases not matched to a gene: 5. Germline CDR1 reads MGHRA; CDR2 reads YSYEKL.

The chain joins TRBV5-4 to TRBJ2-1; 14 bases are shared with TRBD2. CDR3 size: 16 residues. Germline CDR1 and CDR2: SGHNT and YYREEE (reference sequence). Trimming cost V 4 bases and J 4 bases; bases outside gene matches: 4. CDR3 nucleotides: TGTGCCAGCAGCGTCGGGACTAGCGGGAGTTACAATGAGCAGTTCTTC. Amino acid sequence: CASSVGTSGSYNEQFF.

The chain combines TRBV27 with TRBJ2-7, with 9 nucleotides matching TRBD1. The CDR3 loop spans 15 amino acids. The germline gives CDR1 MNHEY, CDR2 SMNVEV (reference sequence). Unmatched junction bases numbered 3, after V lost 3 bases and J lost 0 bases. The CDR3 DNA reads TGTGCCAGCAGTTTCAGGACAGGGGACTCCTACGAGCAGTACTTC. Residues: CASSFRTGDSYEQYF.

This clone was counted a few times. V and J are TRBV10-2 and TRBJ1-5; tentative D call: TRBD1 (6 bases). The CDR3 is 14 residues long. CDR1 WSHSY and CDR2 SAAADI come from the germline V gene. V gave up 3 bases and J gave up 3 bases, with 9 bases separating them. CDR3 nucleotide sequence: TGCGCCAGCAGTGACAGGGGAGACAATCAGCCCCAGCATTTT. It specifies CASSDRGDNQPQHF.

This chain links TRBV4-1 with TRBJ2-5, with D tentatively TRBD1 (5 bases). V dropped 4 bases and J dropped 3 bases, with 12 bases sitting between them. Per the germline V gene, CDR1 is MGHRA and CDR2 is YSYEKL. There are 14 residues in the CDR3. The CDR3 spells CASSPKGNEETQYF. DNA for the CDR3: TGCGCCAGCAGCCCTAAGGGGAACGAAGAGACCCAGTACTTC.

This chain uses TRBV18 with TRBJ1-4; D gene ambiguous. V was shortened by 2 bases and J by 8 bases, with 12 bases between the two germline ends. The CDR3 has 14 residues. Germline CDR1 KGHSH, CDR2 LQKENI. CDR3 bases: TGTGCCAGCTCACCAATCGAGGGCCGGGAAAAACTGTTTTTT. Its translation: CASSPIEGREKLFF.

The chain links TRBV5-1 to TRBJ1-3; no firm D call. The CDR3 consists of 16 residues. Germline V gives CDR1 SGHRS, CDR2 YFSETQ. With 3 bases removed from V and 4 bases from J, the gap between germline ends came to 17 bases. The CDR3 reads CASSSGGPASGNTIYF. Written as DNA, the CDR3 is TGCGCCAGCAGCTCGGGCGGGCCCGCGAGCGGAAACACCATATATTTT.

The genes are TRBV6-4 and TRBJ2-1, with TRBD2 matching 8 bases. The CDR3 totals 16 residues. V was clipped by 0 bases and J by 8 bases; unmatched bases: 9. Germline lookup yields CDR1 MRHNA and CDR2 SNTAGT. CDR3 coding DNA: TGTGCCAGCAGTGACTCGTCGGTAGCGGGAAGGGATGAGCAGTTCTTC. This codes for CASSDSSVAGRDEQFF.

This clone was counted a single time. J is TRBJ1-4 and V is TRBV18, with 8 bases matching TRBD1. CDR1 is KGHSH and CDR2 is LQKENI in the germline V gene. V trimming: 4 bases; J trimming: 3 bases; junction bases outside the gene matches: 19. This CDR3 comprises 20 residues. The CDR3 reads CASSLSMSAGGPAANEKLFF. The DNA of the CDR3 is TGTGCCAGCTCACTCTCAATGTCAGCAGGGGGCCCCGCGGCTAATGAAAAACTGTTTTTT. The complete variable domain, with remaining parts taken from reference TRBV18 and TRBJ1-4, reads NAGVMQNPRHLVRRRGQEARLRCSPMKGHSHVYWYRQLPEEGLKFMVYLQKENIIDESGMPKERFSAEFPKEGPSILRIQQVVRGDSAAYFCASSLSMSAGGPAANEKLFFGSGTQLSVL.

In this sample, this clone turned up a few times. This rearrangement joins TRBV27 to TRBJ2-7; 12 bases align to TRBD2. Germline V CDR1 and CDR2: MNHEY, SMNVEV (reference sequence). This CDR3 has 15 amino acids. V shed 4 bases and J 9 bases; nucleotides not matched to a gene: 10. The CDR3 sequence: CASSSLTSGGSGQYF. The CDR3 nucleotides are TGTGCCAGCAGTTCCCTGACTAGCGGGGGCTCTGGGCAGTACTTC.

The gene calls are TRBV24-1 and TRBJ1-1; no clear D gene. Between the trimmed V and J ends, which lost 1 base and 5 bases, there was a span of 7 bases. The CDR3 runs 13 residues. CDR1 KGHDR and CDR2 SFDVKD come from the germline V gene. The CDR3 DNA reads TGTGCCACCAGTGATTTCACGGGGACTGAAGCTTTCTTT. It translates to CATSDFTGTEAFF.

The genes are TRBV5-1 and TRBJ2-1; no firm D call. The CDR3 runs to 12 residues. Germline values: CDR1 SGHRS, CDR2 YFSETQ. Trimming shortened V by 3 bases and J by 6 bases, and 7 bases separated the two germline ends. The CDR3 region is CASSSLPNEQFF. The CDR3 DNA reads as TGCGCCAGCAGCTCTCTCCCCAATGAGCAGTTCTTC.

The V and J genes are TRBV2 and TRBJ2-3, with D tentatively TRBD2 (7 bases). CDR1 SNHLY and CDR2 FYNNEI come from the germline V gene. The ends were cut back, 5 bases at V and 2 bases at J, with 11 bases in the middle. This CDR3 contains 14 residues. DNA of the CDR3: TGTGCCAGCAGTAGGGGGGGACTCACAGATACGCAGTATTTT. Protein: CASSRGGLTDTQYF. The full variable domain, rest sourced from reference TRBV2 and TRBJ2-3, is EPEVTQTPSHQVTQMGQEVILRCVPISNHLYFYWYRQILGQKVEFLVSFYNNEISEKSEIFDDQFSVERPDGSNFTLKIRSTKLEDSAMYFCASSRGGLTDTQYFGPGTRLTVL.

The chain uses TRBV28 and TRBJ2-3, with TRBD1 as a possible D gene (5 bases). The germline V gene encodes CDR1 MDHEN and CDR2 SYDVKM. The CDR3 loop spans 15 amino acids. V gave up 5 bases and J gave up 5 bases, with 17 bases separating them. The CDR3 bases are TGTGCCAGCAGTACCAAAAATCCTCAGGGAGATACGCAGTATTTT. This translates into CASSTKNPQGDTQYF.

The rearrangement links TRBV3-1 (or the pseudogene TRBV3-2) to TRBJ2-5; 9 bases agree with TRBD2. After removal of 2 bases from V and 5 bases from J, the junction contained 6 bases not matched to a gene. The CDR3 has 15 residues. CDR1 and CDR2 from the germline V gene are LGHDT and YNNKEL (reference sequence). The CDR3 spells CASSQLAGSEETQYF. CDR3 bases: TGTGCCAGCAGCCAACTAGCGGGATCGGAGGAGACCCAGTACTTC.